This TCR beta chain derives from a study of shared clonotypes between healthy human individuals. The protocol was immunoSEQ multiplex PCR, while the TCRdb copy is restricted to in-frame clones and leaves out a portion. The sample has 950,000 to 1,100,000 clones; 75% are singletons. It was into CD45RA+ naive and CD45RA-negative memory subsets that the CD4+ cells were split. The V and J ends lost 3 bases and 1 base respectively, with 10 bases between them. CDR3 length equals 14 residues. Germline CDR1 and CDR2: SGHTS and YDEGEE. Sequences were obtained from memory CD4+ T cells sorted from blood. Specified subset: CD45RA-negative fraction. This clonotype originated in a man between 18 and 29 years old in good health. V and J are TRBV5-8 and TRBJ1-1, with TRBD1 as a possible D gene (5 bases). The CDR3 bases are TGTGCCAGCAGCTCAGGGCAGGCGAACACTGAAGCTTTCTTT. This encodes CASSSGQANTEAFF.